These 24 T cell receptor beta chains originate from one sample sequenced in a study of T cell responses to AZD1222 COVID-19 vaccine. Here immunoSEQ multiplex PCR was the method, and the copy in TCRdb shows in-frame clones only, minus some. The sample lists 140,000 or so clones; approximately 85% were seen once. The source material was peripheral blood, sampled 28 days after the second dose of the MenACWY control vaccine. The receptor set was obtained from an adult who received the MenACWY meningococcal vaccine as a control.

The V and J genes are TRBV28 and TRBJ1-3; tentatively, D is TRBD1 (6 bases). V gave up 2 bases and J gave up 2 bases, with 10 bases separating them. CDR1 and CDR2 (germline): MDHEN, SYDVKM. The CDR3 extends over 15 amino acids. In nucleotides, the CDR3 is TGTGCCAGCAGTTTAGGGGGCATTCCTGGAAACACCATATATTTT. Its protein product is CASSLGGIPGNTIYF.

V is TRBV9 and J is TRBJ1-3; maybe TRBD1 (6 bases). The CDR3 loop spans 17 amino acids. In germline, CDR1 is SGDLS, CDR2 YYNGEE. Trimming took off 0 bases at V and 4 bases at J, with 17 bases between the two ends. The CDR3 DNA sequence: TGTGCCAGCAGCGTAGGGAGACAGGCTTCTTCAGGAAACACCATATATTTT. It yields the protein CASSVGRQASSGNTIYF.

The rearrangement links TRBV7-2 to TRBJ1-2; possible D gene TRBD1, 5 bases. Per germline, CDR1 SGHTA and CDR2 FQGNSA. This CDR3 is built from 14 residues. V lost 2 bases and J lost 8, with 15 bases in between. CDR3 amino acids: CASSLRGPTSGYTF. Here the CDR3 DNA reads TGTGCCAGCAGCTTAAGGGGTCCGACAAGCGGCTACACCTTC.

CDR3 sequence (DNA): TGTGCCAGCAGTCCGGGACATCCTGGGGCCAACGTCCTGACTTTC. It is translated as CASSPGHPGANVLTF. This chain links TRBV7-3 with TRBJ2-6; possible D gene TRBD1, 6 bases. The CDR3 spans 15 residues. The germline V gene has CDR1 SGHTA and CDR2 FQGTGA. Trimming shortened V by 6 bases and J by 2 bases, and 11 bases separated the two germline ends.

This chain connects TRBV12-3 or TRBV12-4 to TRBJ1-1, with D possibly being TRBD1 (5 bases). Trimming stripped 7 bases from V and 8 bases from J, with 11 bases between. This CDR3 is 11 amino acids long. CDR3 coding DNA: TGTGCCAGCACGGGGGGGGAAGAAGCTTTCTTT. Its protein is CASTGGEEAFF.

The chain carries TRBV18 and TRBJ2-5, with D unclear. This CDR3 has 13 amino acids. The V end was cut by 3 bases, the J end by 5 bases, with 10 bases between. Germline-derived CDR1 and CDR2 are KGHSH and LQKENI. CDR3 loop: CASSPGSTETQYF. Written as DNA, the CDR3 is TGTGCCAGCTCACCCGGCTCGACGGAGACCCAGTACTTC.

The chain has TRBV28 and TRBJ1-6; D is undetermined. The length of the CDR3 is 16 residues. Germline lookup yields CDR1 MDHEN and CDR2 SYDVKM. V was pared by 2 bases and J by 0 bases, with 8 bases between. DNA for the CDR3: TGTGCCAGCAGTTTAAGTCTGAGCTCCTATAATTCACCCCTCCACTTT. It yields the protein CASSLSLSSYNSPLHF.

The chain has TRBV5-4 and TRBJ2-4; D is uncertain. Looked up from germline, CDR1 is SGHNT and CDR2 is YYREEE (reference sequence). The CDR3 has 15 amino acids. The V end lost 3 bases, the J end lost 4 bases, and 14 bases lay between the germline ends. CDR3 in DNA: TGTGCCAGCAGCTCCCCCACGGATGGTAAAAACATTCAGTACTTC. Translating gives CASSSPTDGKNIQYF.

The J gene is TRBJ2-5, the V gene TRBV27; 9 nucleotides line up with TRBD1. There are 15 residues in the CDR3. With 3 bases clipped from V and 3 bases from J, the junction kept 5 bases outside the gene matches. From germline, CDR1 is MNHEY and CDR2 SMNVEV (reference sequence). CDR3 protein: CASSFGDRVKETQYF. The CDR3 region has the DNA TGTGCCAGCAGTTTTGGGGACAGGGTTAAAGAGACCCAGTACTTC.

This sequence joins TRBV30 and TRBJ1-1, with D maybe TRBD1 (5 bases). V was shortened by 5 bases and J by 4 bases, with 11 bases between the two germline ends. Germline V gives CDR1 GTSNPN, CDR2 SVGIG (reference sequence). The CDR3 runs 12 residues. CDR3 region: CAWGGGRTEAFF. In nucleotides, the CDR3 is TGTGCCTGGGGCGGGGGACGCACTGAAGCTTTCTTT.

V and J are TRBV28 and TRBJ1-2; D call uncertain. CDR3 size: 13 residues. Germline V lookup: CDR1 MDHEN, CDR2 SYDVKM. Trimming removed 6 bases from V and 8 bases from J, with 16 bases in between. CDR3 sequence (DNA): TGTGCCAGCAGGCCACCCCTCGAGAGAGGCTACACCTTC. Its protein product is CASRPPLERGYTF.

The chain employs TRBV5-6 and TRBJ1-1; 7 bases match TRBD1. The CDR3 sequence is 13 residues long. V was pared by 3 bases and J by 7 bases, with 6 bases of the junction left unmatched. Germline assignment: CDR1 SGHDT and CDR2 YYEEEE. The CDR3: CASSWDSRFEAFF. CDR3 bases: TGTGCCAGCAGCTGGGACAGTCGATTTGAAGCTTTCTTT.

The chain recombines TRBV2 with TRBJ1-1; 7 positions match TRBD1. V lost 5 bases and J lost 1; bases outside the gene matches: 4. From germline, CDR1 is SNHLY and CDR2 FYNNEI. CDR3 length: 14 residues. CDR3 coding DNA: TGTGCCAGCAGTTTTGACAGGGCGAACACTGAAGCTTTCTTT. Translated, it gives CASSFDRANTEAFF.

The chain links TRBV5-1 to TRBJ1-2, with a possible D match to TRBD1 (5 bases). This CDR3 is 15 amino acids long. The germline V and J ends were trimmed by 4 bases and 2 bases, with 15 bases remaining between them. Germline V gene sequence: CDR1 SGHRS, CDR2 YFSETQ. The CDR3 loop is CASSPGAGKNYGYTF. The CDR3 nucleotides are TGCGCCAGCAGCCCTGGTGCAGGGAAGAACTATGGCTACACCTTC.

The gene calls are TRBV12-3 or TRBV12-4 and TRBJ2-3; TRBD1 agrees at 9 bases. After removal of 6 bases from V and 5 bases from J, the junction contained 3 bases not matched to a gene. This CDR3 spans 13 amino acids. The CDR3 reads CASSLDRGDTQYF. CDR3 sequence (DNA): TGTGCCAGCAGCCTGGACAGGGGAGATACGCAGTATTTT.

CDR3 coding DNA: TGTGCCAGCAGTTTCGGGGGCACCGGGGAGCTGTTTTTT. This encodes CASSFGGTGELFF. The chain is built from TRBV6-5 and TRBJ2-2, with a weak D call TRBD2 (6 bases). In germline, CDR1 is MNHEY, CDR2 SVGAGI. The CDR3 consists of 13 residues. V lost 4 bases and J 4 bases, leaving 7 bases between the germline ends.

The V call is TRBV25-1, the J call TRBJ1-2, with 7 nucleotides matching TRBD1. The CDR3 length is 15 residues. The J segment lost 0 bases and the V segment lost 9 bases, leaving 10 bases of the junction unmatched. Germline values: CDR1 MGHDK, CDR2 SYGVNS. The CDR3 loop reads CARGSDRVTNYGYTF. CDR3 in DNA: TGTGCCAGGGGGAGTGACAGGGTGACTAACTATGGCTACACCTTC.

The chain couples TRBV18 to TRBJ2-5; D perhaps matches TRBD2 (5 bases). The CDR3 totals 14 residues. From germline, CDR1 is KGHSH and CDR2 LQKENI. V lost 5 bases, J lost 1 base, and 11 bases lay in between. CDR3: CASSTRGFQETQYF. The CDR3 DNA is TGTGCCAGCTCAACTCGCGGGTTCCAAGAGACCCAGTACTTC. The variable domain in full, with the rest retrieved from reference TRBV18 and TRBJ2-5, is NAGVMQNPRHLVRRRGQEARLRCSPMKGHSHVYWYRQLPEEGLKFMVYLQKENIIDESGMPKERFSAEFPKEGPSILRIQQVVRGDSAAYFCASSTRGFQETQYFGPGTRLLVL.

The chain uses TRBV9 and TRBJ1-2; tentatively, D is TRBD1 (6 bases). The CDR3 covers 17 residues. Trimming cost V 0 bases and J 2 bases, with 17 bases left between them. Germline CDR1 is SGDLS and CDR2 is YYNGEE. This chain's CDR3 is CASSVANIQGKNYGYTF. CDR3 DNA sequence: TGTGCCAGCAGCGTAGCCAATATACAGGGCAAGAACTATGGCTACACCTTC.

J is TRBJ1-5 and V is TRBV2; D might be TRBD1 (6 bases). The CDR3 has 14 residues. CDR1 is SNHLY, CDR2 FYNNEI, per germline. Trimming took 7 bases from V and 3 from J, leaving 13 bases between them. The CDR3 is CASTRGQNNQPQHF. In nucleotides, the CDR3 is TGTGCCAGCACCCGGGGGCAGAACAATCAGCCCCAGCATTTT.

The rearrangement uses TRBV20-1 and TRBJ2-4; D might be TRBD2 (5 bases). V was cut by 3 bases and J by 8 bases, with 8 bases left in between. This CDR3 spans 11 amino acids. CDR1 and CDR2 from the germline V gene are DFQATT and SNEGSKA (reference sequence). CDR3 sequence: CSASEEDIQYF. The CDR3 DNA reads as TGCAGTGCTAGCGAGGAGGACATTCAGTACTTC.

The chain is built from TRBV7-9 and TRBJ2-5; tentative D call: TRBD2 (7 bases). V lost 4 bases and J 4 bases, leaving 10 bases between the germline ends. CDR3 length equals 13 residues. Germline assignment: CDR1 SEHNR and CDR2 FQNEAQ (reference sequence). The CDR3 loop is CASSSRGPETQYF. The CDR3 coding sequence is TGTGCCAGCAGCTCGCGGGGGCCAGAGACCCAGTACTTC.

Of note for this clone: At one end, the junction sequence differs from germline, possibly due to a read error. This chain joins TRBV9 and TRBJ2-3, with TRBD1 matching over 8 bases. The CDR3 covers 12 residues. Looked up from germline, CDR1 is SGDLS and CDR2 is YYNGEE. In nucleotides, the CDR3 is TGTGCCAGCAGCGGACAGCAGGGGGCGTACCATTTT. This codes for CASSGQQGAYHF. The full variable domain, completed using reference TRBV9 and TRBJ2-3, is DSGVTQTPKHLITATGQRVTLRCSPRSGDLSVYWYQQSLDQGLQFLIQYYNGEERAKGNILERFSAQQFPDLHSELNLSSLELGDSALYFCASSGQQGAYHFGPGTRLTVL.

V usage is TRBV7-2 and J usage is TRBJ2-7; D may be TRBD1 (6 bases). The V and J ends lost 4 bases and 4 bases respectively, with 8 bases between them. CDR1 is SGHTA, CDR2 FQGNSA, per germline. CDR3 length: 12 amino acids. The CDR3, as DNA: TGTGCCAGCAGCTCACAGGGATACGAGCAGTACTTC. Its protein product is CASSSQGYEQYF.